The present entry profiles one TCR beta chain with its context. Its binding antigen is unknown. Base quality data are lacking; no much larger clone is found one base away. This sample is drawn from a study of blood T cell repertoires in COVID-19 (dated by TCRdb to 2018 to 2021). About the full investigation: Collaborator samples came from the United States, Italy and Spain and covered acute and convalescent phases of COVID-19. The material from the prospective study consisted of cDNA or gDNA derived from T cells, B-cell-depleted T cells, or PBMCs. Deeply sampled blood TCRbeta repertoires from subjects exposed to, actively infected with, or recovered from COVID-19 were included in the dataset. The repertoires were released in a freely available public database intended as a resource for research on the immune response to SARS-CoV-2. Samples were obtained from the ongoing ImmuneRACE study (first 160 participants) and from over 1,000 subjects provided by 6 global collaborators. A de-identified subject ID, COVID-19 status, age in years and sex were almost always included in the sample metadata. Where available, HLA class I and class II types were obtained from metadata supplied by the sample provider rather than from assay-based typing.

The immunoSEQ Assay, a bias-controlled multiplex PCR, was used to amplify TCRbeta CDR3 regions from genomic DNA. On the authors' methods: The number of nucleated cells in each sample was estimated by amplification of reference gene primers within the assay. To quantify the absolute abundance of each unique TCRbeta CDR3 rearrangement, sequence reads were collapsed and filtered. For each sample, productive Simpson clonality was calculated as the square root of Simpson's diversity index over productive rearrangements. The immuneACCESS repertoire file appears here via TCRdb, limited to in-frame rearrangements. These files lack a portion of the clones; in checked studies, under half of the deficit traces to unresolved V genes, and the cause of the others is not known. The DNA was the basis for D and trimming; V, J and clone size are from that table. A total of hundreds of thousands of clones appear in this sample, roughly 84% of them only once. Clones ranked in the top ten supply 20% of the sample.

CDR1 and CDR2, looked up from the germline V gene, are ENHRY and SYGVKD. The CDR3 holds 17 amino acids from the cysteine to the phenylalanine. This entry keeps only the CDR3 DNA: 51 bases, framed from base 1. Unmatched junction bases come to 16, with V trimmed by 8 bases and J by 3 bases. General findings and caveats noted by the study authors: The quantity of clinical and demographic metadata differed by source and by participant and was supplied without curation.

Each collaborating institution followed its own protocols to collect whole blood in K2EDTA tubes. For TCRbeta analysis, collaborator samples were shipped as frozen whole blood, as isolated PBMCs, or as DNA extracted from either sample type. The receptor was isolated from a man younger than 40 with active or convalescent COVID-19. The sequence links TRBV10-3 to TRBJ2-3, with 8 bases in between that match TRBD1. Material for sequencing was peripheral blood. The CDR3 sequence is CAIRSVQRTGRTDTQYF. The nucleotide sequence reads TGTGCCATCCGATCAGTGCAGAGGACAGGGCGAACAGATACGCAGTATTTT.